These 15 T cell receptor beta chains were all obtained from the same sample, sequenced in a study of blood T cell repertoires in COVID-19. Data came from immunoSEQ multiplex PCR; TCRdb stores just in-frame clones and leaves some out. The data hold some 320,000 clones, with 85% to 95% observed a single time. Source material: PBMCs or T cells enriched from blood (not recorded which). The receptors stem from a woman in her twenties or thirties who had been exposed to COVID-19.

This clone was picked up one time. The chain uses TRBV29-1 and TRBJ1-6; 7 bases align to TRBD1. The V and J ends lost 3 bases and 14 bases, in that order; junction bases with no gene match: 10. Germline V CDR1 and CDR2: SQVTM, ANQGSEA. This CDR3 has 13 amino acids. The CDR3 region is CSVEGQTSRTLHF. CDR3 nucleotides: TGCAGCGTTGAGGGACAGACTTCCCGAACCCTCCACTTT.

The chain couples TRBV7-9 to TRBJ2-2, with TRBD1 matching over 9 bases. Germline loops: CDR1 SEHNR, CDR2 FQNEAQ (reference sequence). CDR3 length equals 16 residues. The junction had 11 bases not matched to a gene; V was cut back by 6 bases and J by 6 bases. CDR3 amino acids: CASRRLSGQGSGELFF. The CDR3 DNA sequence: TGTGCCAGCAGACGATTGTCGGGACAGGGATCCGGGGAGCTGTTTTTT.

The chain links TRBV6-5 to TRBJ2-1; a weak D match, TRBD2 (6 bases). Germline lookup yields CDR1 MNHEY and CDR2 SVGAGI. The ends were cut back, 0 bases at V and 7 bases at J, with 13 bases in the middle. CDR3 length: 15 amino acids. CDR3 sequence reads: CASSYSGLPPNEQFF. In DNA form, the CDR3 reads TGTGCCAGCAGTTACTCGGGACTCCCCCCAAATGAGCAGTTCTTC.

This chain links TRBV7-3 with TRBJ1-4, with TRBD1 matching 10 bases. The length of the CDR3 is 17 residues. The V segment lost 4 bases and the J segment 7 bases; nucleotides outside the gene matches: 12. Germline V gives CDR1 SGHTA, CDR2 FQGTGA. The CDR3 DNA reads TGTGCCAGCAGCTCCTCGGACAGGGGGTGGATAGGTGAAAAACTGTTTTTT. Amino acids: CASSSSDRGWIGEKLFF. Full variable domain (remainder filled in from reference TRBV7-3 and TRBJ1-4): GAGVSQTPSNKVTEKGKYVELRCDPISGHTALYWYRQSLGQGPEFLIYFQGTGAADDSGLPNDRFFAVRPEGSVSTLKIQRTERGDSAVYLCASSSSDRGWIGEKLFFGSGTQLSVL.

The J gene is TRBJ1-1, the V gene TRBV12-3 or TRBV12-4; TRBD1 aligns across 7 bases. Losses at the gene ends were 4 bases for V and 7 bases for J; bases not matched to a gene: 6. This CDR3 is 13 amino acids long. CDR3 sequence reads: CASSYRGGGEAFF. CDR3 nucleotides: TGTGCCAGCAGTTACAGGGGTGGGGGTGAAGCTTTCTTT.

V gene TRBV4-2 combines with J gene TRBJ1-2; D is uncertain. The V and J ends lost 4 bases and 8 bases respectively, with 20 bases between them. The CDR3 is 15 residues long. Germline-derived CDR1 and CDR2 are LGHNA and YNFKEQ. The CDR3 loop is CASSLQTSRVRGYTF. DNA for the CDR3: TGTGCCAGCAGCCTTCAGACAAGCAGAGTAAGAGGCTACACCTTC.

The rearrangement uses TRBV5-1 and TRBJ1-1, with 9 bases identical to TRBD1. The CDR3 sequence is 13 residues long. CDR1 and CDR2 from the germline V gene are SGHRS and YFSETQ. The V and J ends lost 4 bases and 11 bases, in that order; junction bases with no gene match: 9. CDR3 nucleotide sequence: TGCGCCAGCAGCCTTCTGACAGGGGGATTGGCTTTCTTT. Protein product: CASSLLTGGLAFF.

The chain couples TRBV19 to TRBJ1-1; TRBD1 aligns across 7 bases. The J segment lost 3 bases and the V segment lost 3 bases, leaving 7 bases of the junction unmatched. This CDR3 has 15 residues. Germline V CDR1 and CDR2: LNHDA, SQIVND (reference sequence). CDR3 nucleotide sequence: TGTGCCAGTAGTATTAAACAGGGGATCGACACTGAAGCTTTCTTT. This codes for CASSIKQGIDTEAFF.

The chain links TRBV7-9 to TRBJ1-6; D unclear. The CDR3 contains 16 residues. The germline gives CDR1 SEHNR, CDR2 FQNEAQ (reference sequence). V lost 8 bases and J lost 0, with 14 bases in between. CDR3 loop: CASLFVQSSYNSPLHF. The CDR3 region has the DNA TGTGCCAGCTTATTCGTACAGAGCTCCTATAATTCACCCCTCCACTTT.

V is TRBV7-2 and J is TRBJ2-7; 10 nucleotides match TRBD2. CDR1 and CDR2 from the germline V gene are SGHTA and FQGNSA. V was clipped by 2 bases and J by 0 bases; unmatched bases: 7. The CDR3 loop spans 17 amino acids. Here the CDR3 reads CASSLWASGGHSYEQYF. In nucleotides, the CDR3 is TGTGCCAGCAGCTTATGGGCTAGCGGGGGACACTCCTACGAGCAGTACTTC.

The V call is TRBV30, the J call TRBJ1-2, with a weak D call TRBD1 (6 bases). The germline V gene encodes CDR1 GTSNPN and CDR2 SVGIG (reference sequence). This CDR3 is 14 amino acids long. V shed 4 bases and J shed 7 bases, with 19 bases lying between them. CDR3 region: CAWTHPGGLSGYTF. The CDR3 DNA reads TGTGCCTGGACCCACCCGGGGGGCTTGTCTGGCTACACCTTC.

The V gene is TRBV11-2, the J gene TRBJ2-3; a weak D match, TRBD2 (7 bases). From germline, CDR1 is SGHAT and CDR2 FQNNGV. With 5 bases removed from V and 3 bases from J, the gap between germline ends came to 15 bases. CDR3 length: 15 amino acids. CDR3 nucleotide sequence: TGTGCCAGCAGCCAACGAGGGGGGGGGACAGATACGCAGTATTTT. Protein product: CASSQRGGGTDTQYF.

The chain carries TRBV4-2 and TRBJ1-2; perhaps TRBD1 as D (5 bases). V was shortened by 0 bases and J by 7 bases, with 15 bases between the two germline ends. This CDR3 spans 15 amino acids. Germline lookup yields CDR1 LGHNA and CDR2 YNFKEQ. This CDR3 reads CASSQELGQGPGYTF. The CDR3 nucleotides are TGTGCCAGCAGCCAAGAATTGGGGCAGGGTCCTGGCTACACCTTC.

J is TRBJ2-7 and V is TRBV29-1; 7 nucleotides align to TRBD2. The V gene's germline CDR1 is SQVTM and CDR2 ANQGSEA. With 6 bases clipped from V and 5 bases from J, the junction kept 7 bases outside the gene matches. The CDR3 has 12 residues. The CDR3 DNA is TGCAGCGTGGGGGGGTTACTTCACGAGCAGTACTTC. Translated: CSVGGLLHEQYF.

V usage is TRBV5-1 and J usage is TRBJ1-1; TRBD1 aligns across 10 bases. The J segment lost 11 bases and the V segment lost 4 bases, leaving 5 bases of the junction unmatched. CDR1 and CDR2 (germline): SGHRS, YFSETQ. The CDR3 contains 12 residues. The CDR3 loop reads CASSQPDRGAFF. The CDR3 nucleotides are TGCGCCAGCAGCCAACCGGACAGGGGGGCTTTCTTT.